The next 18 T cell receptor beta chains were all read from a single sample in a study of T cell changes during pregnancy in multiple sclerosis. The method was immunoSEQ multiplex PCR; TCRdb's version includes in-frame clones alone and lacks a portion of them. The sample includes about 97,000 clones, more than 85% of them seen just once. The source material was peripheral blood, sampled in the second trimester of pregnancy. The receptors derive from a female donor with multiple sclerosis, enrolled in a pregnancy study.

CDR3 nucleotide sequence: TGTGCCAGCAGCCTTCAGGGGGCACTGAACTACGAGCAGTACTTC. Its protein is CASSLQGALNYEQYF. The gene calls are TRBV14 and TRBJ2-7; 8 bases fit TRBD1. CDR1 is SGHDN and CDR2 is FVKESK in the germline V gene. V shed 4 bases and J 3 bases; nucleotides not matched to a gene: 8. The CDR3 is 15 residues long.

The chain links TRBV29-1 to TRBJ1-1; D is possibly TRBD1 (6 bases). The germline CDR1 and CDR2 sequences are SQVTM and ANQGSEA. With 5 bases removed from V and 1 base from J, the gap between germline ends came to 11 bases. This CDR3 spans 13 amino acids. CDR3 sequence (DNA): TGCAGCGTTCCGCGGACAGCGAACACTGAAGCTTTCTTT. This encodes CSVPRTANTEAFF.

V usage is TRBV7-2 and J usage is TRBJ1-1; D remains ambiguous. CDR1 is SGHTA and CDR2 is FQGNSA in the germline V gene. Trimming took 1 base from V and 6 from J, leaving 6 bases between them. The CDR3 totals 12 residues. In nucleotides, the CDR3 is TGTGCCAGCAGCTTAGTCACGGCTGAAGCTTTCTTT. This gives the protein CASSLVTAEAFF.

Regarding this clone: The junction and the germline gene differ at one end; a read error may be behind it. The V and J genes are TRBV7-7 and TRBJ2-5; the D gene is possibly TRBD1 (5 bases). Germline CDR1 SSHAT, CDR2 FNYEAQ (reference sequence). The CDR3 runs 13 residues. The CDR3 reads CASSFDRRETQYF. CDR3 bases: TGTGCTAGCAGCTTTGACAGAAGAGAGACCCAGTACTTC.

V usage is TRBV6-5 and J usage is TRBJ1-1, with 7 bases matching TRBD1. This CDR3 has 12 residues. Trimming cost V 7 bases and J 5 bases; bases outside gene matches: 4. CDR1 and CDR2 from the germline V gene are MNHEY and SVGAGI. CDR3 in DNA: TGTGCCAGCATGCCAGGGGGAACTGAAGCTTTCTTT. Its translation is CASMPGGTEAFF.

The CDR3 nucleotides are TGTGCCAGCAGTACTGAGCATACGCAGTATTTT. Protein sequence: CASSTEHTQYF. The chain links TRBV6-6 to TRBJ2-3, with D unresolved. V was trimmed by 5 bases and J by 7 bases, leaving 7 bases between them. The CDR3 is made up of 11 amino acids. Germline V gives CDR1 MNHNY, CDR2 SVGAGI (reference sequence).

This chain connects TRBV19 to TRBJ1-5; D remains unclear. Germline lookup yields CDR1 LNHDA and CDR2 SQIVND (reference sequence). V was clipped by 3 bases and J by 7 bases, with 22 bases between them. The CDR3 has 17 amino acids. CDR3 protein: CASSINRGQVKIQPQHF. Here the CDR3 DNA reads TGTGCCAGTAGTATCAATCGTGGTCAGGTCAAAATACAGCCCCAGCATTTT.

The chain is built from TRBV11-1 and TRBJ2-7; 8 positions match TRBD1. The CDR3 loop spans 15 amino acids. CDR1 is SGHAT and CDR2 is FQDESV in the germline V gene (reference sequence). The V and J ends lost 5 bases and 5 bases, in that order; junction bases with no gene match: 11. The CDR3 bases are TGTGCCAGCAGCCCCAGGGGACAGGTCTTCCACGAGCAGTACTTC. This gives the protein CASSPRGQVFHEQYF. Looking up the rest from reference TRBV11-1 and TRBJ2-7 gives the full variable domain: EAEVAQSPRYKITEKSQAVAFWCDPISGHATLYWYRQILGQGPELLVQFQDESVVDDSQLPKDRFSAERLKGVDSTLKIQPAELGDSAMYLCASSPRGQVFHEQYFGPGTRLTVT.

The chain is built from TRBV28 and TRBJ1-1, with a tentative D call TRBD1 (5 bases). The germline V gene encodes CDR1 MDHEN and CDR2 SYDVKM. The CDR3 is made up of 16 amino acids. The V end was cut by 1 base, the J end by 5 bases, with 17 bases between. The CDR3 region has the DNA TGTGCCAGCAGTTTATCCATAGGGGTGGGGGGTACTGAAGCTTTCTTT. This sequence encodes CASSLSIGVGGTEAFF.

The chain employs TRBV10-3 and TRBJ2-1, with 8 bases that match TRBD1. Looked up from germline, CDR1 is ENHRY and CDR2 is SYGVKD. This CDR3 spans 12 amino acids. The V and J ends lost 7 bases and 7 bases, in that order; junction bases with no gene match: 3. The chain's CDR3 is CAINTGGNEQFF. DNA for the CDR3: TGTGCCATCAATACAGGGGGGAATGAGCAGTTCTTC.

This sequence joins TRBV7-9 and TRBJ2-3; the D is unclear. The CDR3 loop spans 16 amino acids. The germline V gene has CDR1 SEHNR and CDR2 FQNEAQ (reference sequence). Deletions cut 2 bases from V and 0 bases from J, with 12 bases between. The CDR3 sequence is CASSLLDILSTDTQYF. In DNA form, the CDR3 reads TGTGCCAGCAGCTTACTCGACATCTTGAGCACAGATACGCAGTATTTT.

This chain links TRBV5-4 with TRBJ1-5, with a tentative D call TRBD1 (5 bases). V lost 0 bases and J lost 4, with 11 bases in between. Germline CDR1 reads SGHNT; CDR2 reads YYREEE (reference sequence). The CDR3 has 15 amino acids. The CDR3 loop is CASSLGGGQNQPQHF. The CDR3 coding sequence is TGTGCCAGCAGCTTGGGGGGGGGTCAGAATCAGCCCCAGCATTTT. The complete variable domain, with remaining parts taken from reference TRBV5-4 and TRBJ1-5, reads ETGVTQSPTHLIKTRGQQVTLRCSSQSGHNTVSWYQQALGQGPQFIFQYYREEENGRGNFPPRFSGLQFPNYSSELNVNALELDDSALYLCASSLGGGQNQPQHFGDGTRLSIL.

The rearrangement uses TRBV28 and TRBJ1-4; D not certain. Trimming removed 3 bases from V and 0 bases from J, with 8 bases in between. Germline lookup yields CDR1 MDHEN and CDR2 SYDVKM. The CDR3 loop spans 15 amino acids. Here the CDR3 reads CASSFSQTTNEKLFF. CDR3 DNA sequence: TGTGCCAGCAGTTTTAGTCAAACAACTAATGAAAAACTGTTTTTT.

The V and J genes are TRBV2 and TRBJ2-7, with 9 bases matching TRBD1. Trimming took 3 bases from V and 6 from J; bases not matched to a gene: 6. The CDR3 has 14 residues. The V gene's germline CDR1 is SNHLY and CDR2 FYNNEI. The CDR3 nucleotides read TGTGCCAGCAGTGACGGGACAGGGCTTACCGAGCAGTACTTC. Translating it yields CASSDGTGLTEQYF.

The chain recombines TRBV7-8 with TRBJ2-2; 7 bases fit TRBD2. V shed 6 bases and J 3 bases; nucleotides not matched to a gene: 7. The CDR3 loop spans 15 amino acids. Germline V gives CDR1 SGHVS, CDR2 FQNEAQ. The CDR3 loop reads CASSTGTIHTGELFF. DNA of the CDR3: TGTGCCAGCAGTACCGGGACTATACACACCGGGGAGCTGTTTTTT.

V gene TRBV6-4 combines with J gene TRBJ2-2; D remains ambiguous. V lost 6 bases to trimming and J lost 0 bases, with 8 bases between them. Per germline, CDR1 MRHNA and CDR2 SNTAGT. This CDR3 has 14 residues. The chain's CDR3 is CASSRVSNTGELFF. Here the CDR3 DNA reads TGTGCCAGCAGCCGGGTCTCGAACACCGGGGAGCTGTTTTTT.

This chain connects TRBV29-1 to TRBJ2-6; 9 bases are a match to TRBD1. This CDR3 contains 17 residues. Germline V gene data show CDR1 as SQVTM and CDR2 as ANQGSEA. V lost 3 bases and J lost 1; bases outside the gene matches: 7. This chain's CDR3 is CSVDPGQGLSGANVLTF. CDR3 nucleotide sequence: TGCAGCGTTGATCCGGGACAGGGCCTATCTGGGGCCAACGTCCTGACTTTC.

The V call is TRBV18, the J call TRBJ1-1, with D perhaps matching TRBD1 (5 bases). From germline, CDR1 is KGHSH and CDR2 LQKENI. Trimming took 3 bases from V and 1 from J, leaving 12 bases between them. The CDR3 contains 15 residues. The chain's CDR3 is CASSPGRTTNTEAFF. The CDR3, as DNA: TGTGCCAGCTCACCCGGACGGACAACGAACACTGAAGCTTTCTTT.